The 10 T cell receptor beta chains given below trace back to one sample, sequenced in a study of blood T cell repertoires in COVID-19. Using immunoSEQ multiplex PCR, the repertoire was profiled, and TCRdb retains in-frame clones only, with some absent. The data show roughly 410,000 clones, over 75% seen once. The specimen was peripheral blood. The receptors come from a woman aged 60-75 years with COVID-19, enrolled during active disease.

CDR3 sequence reads: CASGDRVYGYTF. The CDR3 nucleotides are TGTGCCAGTGGGGACAGGGTGTATGGCTACACCTTC. V and J are TRBV19 and TRBJ1-2, with 9 bases identical to TRBD1. The CDR3 consists of 12 residues. Losses at the gene ends were 8 bases for V and 5 bases for J; bases not matched to a gene: 3. CDR1 is LNHDA and CDR2 is SQIVND in the germline V gene (reference sequence).

This chain links TRBV4-1 with TRBJ2-7; D possibly corresponds to TRBD2 (6 bases). The germline V gene has CDR1 MGHRA and CDR2 YSYEKL. The CDR3 runs 15 residues. Trimming removed 1 base from V and 1 base from J, with 11 bases in between. Written as DNA, the CDR3 is TGCGCCAGCAGCCAAGTGAGGGAGGAATCCTACGAGCAGTACTTC. Translated, it gives CASSQVREESYEQYF.

CDR3 sequence reads: CASSLGGGSPLHF. The DNA for the CDR3 is TGTGCCAGCAGCTTGGGGGGGGGTTCACCCCTCCACTTT. V gene TRBV7-6 combines with J gene TRBJ1-6; D possibly corresponds to TRBD1 (5 bases). The V and J ends lost 3 bases and 9 bases respectively, with 9 bases between them. The CDR3 has 13 amino acids. The V gene's germline CDR1 is SGHVS and CDR2 FNYEAQ.

The chain recombines TRBV5-4 with TRBJ2-5; 7 nucleotides match TRBD1. Germline assignment: CDR1 SGHNT and CDR2 YYREEE (reference sequence). V trimming: 6 bases; J trimming: 2 bases; junction bases outside the gene matches: 7. The CDR3 is 14 residues long. CDR3 DNA sequence: TGTGCCAGCACCAGAGGACAGGCACAAGAGACCCAGTACTTC. Its translation: CASTRGQAQETQYF.

This clone occurred a few times. The V call is TRBV28, the J call TRBJ1-1, with 7 bases aligning to TRBD1. The CDR3 extends over 16 amino acids. Germline loops: CDR1 MDHEN, CDR2 SYDVKM. Trimming took 5 bases from V and 4 from J; bases not matched to a gene: 13. CDR3 in DNA: TGTGCCAGCAGTCCGAATTGGGGACAGATATTCACTGAAGCTTTCTTT. It yields the protein CASSPNWGQIFTEAFF.

This sequence joins TRBV12-5 and TRBJ2-7; 7 nucleotides line up with TRBD1. The CDR3 runs 15 residues. Germline CDR1 LGHNT, CDR2 FRNRAP. The J segment lost 5 bases and the V segment lost 0 bases, leaving 7 bases of the junction unmatched. The CDR3 DNA sequence: TGTGCTAGTGGTTTGGTACAGGGGTGGGCCCACGAGCAGTACTTC. Protein sequence: CASGLVQGWAHEQYF.

The gene calls are TRBV7-6 and TRBJ2-5, with 10 positions matching TRBD2. Trimming at V came to 4 bases and at J to 3 bases, leaving 8 bases not matched to a gene. Germline loops: CDR1 SGHVS, CDR2 FNYEAQ. The CDR3 covers 16 residues. CDR3 coding DNA: TGTGCCAGCAGCTCAAGACTAGCGGGCGTTAAAGAGACCCAGTACTTC. This encodes CASSSRLAGVKETQYF.

This clone was seen a few times. Other DNA sequences in this specimen translate into the identical CDR3. The chain joins TRBV19 to TRBJ2-7; 12 bases map to TRBD1. Germline CDR1 is LNHDA and CDR2 is SQIVND (reference sequence). V was pared by 5 bases and J by 5 bases, with 4 bases of the junction left unmatched. The CDR3 has 14 amino acids. DNA of the CDR3: TGTGCCAGTAGTGGGGGACAGGGGGCCCACGAGCAGTACTTC. Its translation is CASSGGQGAHEQYF.

This chain links TRBV6-5 with TRBJ2-2; 8 bases fit TRBD1. Germline loops: CDR1 MNHEY, CDR2 SVGAGI. The CDR3 spans 15 residues. With 7 bases clipped from V and 2 bases from J, the junction kept 6 bases outside the gene matches. CDR3 amino acids: CASKEGTGNTGELFF. For the CDR3, the DNA is TGTGCCAGCAAGGAAGGGACAGGTAACACCGGGGAGCTGTTTTTT.

The sample holds one count of this clone. V is TRBV20-1 and J is TRBJ2-1, with a weak D call TRBD1 (5 bases). The CDR3 consists of 13 residues. CDR1 DFQATT and CDR2 SNEGSKA come from the germline V gene (reference sequence). Trimming removed 3 bases from V and 1 base from J, with 7 bases in between. The DNA of the CDR3 is TGCAGTGCTAGTGACAGATCCTACAATGAGCAGTTCTTC. Residues: CSASDRSYNEQFF.